What follows are 16 T cell receptor beta chains derived from one specimen sequenced in a study of blood T cells in healthy people across ages. Primers used in a second PCR of about 7 to 11 cycles were a sample-barcoded 5' primer and a J-beta primer mix. TCRdb re-derived calls from the 5' RACE reads in MiXCR, one entry per CDR3 protein. The repertoire includes 600,000 to 900,000 distinct CDR3 sequences, approximately 24% of them detected once, and less than 3.5% sits in the top ten. This sample was shared with a second study, whose subject was T cells of mothers and their children.

The sequenced sample was blood. The receptors were gathered from a boy aged 5-17 years in good health.

J is TRBJ1-6 and V is TRBV7-9; no definite D call. Trimming cost V 5 bases and J 8 bases, with 19 bases left between them. There are 16 residues in the CDR3. Germline V gene sequence: CDR1 SEHNR, CDR2 FQNEAQ (reference sequence). The CDR3 loop reads CASSPPPRTAYSPLHF. The CDR3 DNA sequence: TGTGCCAGCAGCCCACCTCCTAGGACCGCGTATTCACCCCTCCACTTT.

This clonotype was seen a few times. The genes are TRBV2 and TRBJ2-7; 8 positions agree with TRBD2. This CDR3 contains 15 residues. V dropped 7 bases and J dropped 2; count of bases not matched to a gene: 10. Germline V gives CDR1 SNHLY, CDR2 FYNNEI. CDR3 bases: TGTGCCAGCAATTCCGCCCGCGGGGGGACCTACGAGCAGTACTTC. Protein product: CASNSARGGTYEQYF.

This clonotype was picked up a small number of times. This sequence joins TRBV7-9 and TRBJ2-5; no reliable D call. This CDR3 has 12 residues. Between the trimmed V and J ends, which lost 1 base and 3 bases, there was a span of 3 bases. Germline-derived CDR1 and CDR2 are SEHNR and FQNEAQ (reference sequence). Here the CDR3 DNA reads TGTGCCAGCAGCTTAGATGAAGAGACCCAGTACTTC. Amino acids: CASSLDEETQYF.

This clonotype was seen more than once but under ten times. V usage is TRBV24-1 and J usage is TRBJ2-1; D might be TRBD1 (5 bases). With the DNA end fitting TRBJ2-7 better, the J assignment may be wrong. Germline lookup yields CDR1 KGHDR and CDR2 SFDVKD. The CDR3 has 16 residues. The CDR3 is CATSDSLQGRSYEQYF. The CDR3, as DNA: TGTGCCACCAGTGATTCCCTCCAGGGAAGATCCTACGAGCAGTACTTC.

The chain carries TRBV29-1 and TRBJ2-7, with D possibly TRBD1 on 6 matching bases. CDR1 SQVTM and CDR2 ANQGSEA come from the germline V gene. The CDR3 runs to 12 residues. The germline V and J ends were trimmed by 7 bases and 3 bases, with 13 bases remaining between them. The CDR3 reads CSAQDSRYEQYF. Here the CDR3 DNA reads TGCAGCGCACAGGACAGCCGCTACGAGCAGTACTTC.

There are a few counts of this clonotype. The gene calls are TRBV7-2 and TRBJ1-5; TRBD1 matches at 9 bases. V lost 6 bases, J lost 3 bases, and 12 bases stayed unmatched. The CDR3 runs 17 residues. Germline loops: CDR1 SGHTA, CDR2 FQGNSA. The DNA for the CDR3 is TGTGCCAGCAGTCGCGGACAGGGGAGAGGGCCCAATCAGCCCCAGCATTTT. Protein sequence: CASSRGQGRGPNQPQHF.

This clonotype was counted only a few times. V and J are TRBV4-1 and TRBJ2-7; 14 bases line up with TRBD2. CDR1 and CDR2 from the germline V gene are MGHRA and YSYEKL. V lost 6 bases, J lost 3 bases, and 7 bases stayed unmatched. CDR3 length: 16 amino acids. CDR3 amino acids: CASSEGLAGEFYEQYF. The CDR3 DNA follows: TGCGCCAGCAGTGAGGGACTAGCGGGAGAGTTCTACGAGCAGTACTTC.

Of note for this clonotype: A much larger clonotype is one base distant, so this may be a read error. The chain couples TRBV7-2 to TRBJ2-5, with 8 bases that match TRBD2. V was pared by 4 bases and J by 7 bases, with 14 bases of the junction left unmatched. This CDR3 is built from 16 residues. The germline CDR1 and CDR2 sequences are SGHTA and FQGNSA. CDR3 region: CASSSPRWRAGGTQYF. The CDR3 nucleotides read TGTGCCAGCAGCTCCCCGCGCTGGAGGGCGGGAGGGACCCAGTACTTC.

There are a few counts of this clonotype. The gene calls are TRBV28 and TRBJ2-1; D ambiguous. The CDR3 contains 13 residues. Per germline, CDR1 MDHEN and CDR2 SYDVKM. The ends were cut back, 2 bases at V and 3 bases at J, with 5 bases in the middle. This chain's CDR3 is CASSLQVYNEQFF. Here the CDR3 DNA reads TGTGCCAGCAGTTTACAGGTCTACAATGAGCAGTTCTTC. The variable domain in full, with the rest retrieved from reference TRBV28 and TRBJ2-1, is DVKVTQSSRYLVKRTGEKVFLECVQDMDHENMFWYRQDPGLGLRLIYFSYDVKMKEKGDIPEGYSVSREKKERFSLILESASTNQTSMYLCASSLQVYNEQFFGPGTRLTVL.

This clonotype has only a few counts. The CDR3 coding sequence is TGTGCCAGCAGGACAGGCACCCAAGAGACCCAGTACTTC. Amino acid sequence: CASRTGTQETQYF. The rearrangement joins TRBV12-3 or TRBV12-4 to TRBJ2-5; D is possibly TRBD1 (6 bases). The germline V and J ends were trimmed by 6 bases and 1 base, with 9 bases remaining between them. The CDR3 consists of 13 residues.

V is TRBV6-1 and J is TRBJ2-5; 7 bases line up with TRBD2. The V gene's germline CDR1 is MNHNS and CDR2 SASEGT. V was clipped by 2 bases and J by 6 bases; unmatched bases: 3. The CDR3 loop spans 13 amino acids. The CDR3: CASSEQRDQTQYF. The DNA of the CDR3 is TGTGCCAGCAGTGAACAGCGGGATCAGACCCAGTACTTC.

The rearrangement uses TRBV7-2 and TRBJ2-5; no definite D call. CDR3 length: 12 residues. The V gene's germline CDR1 is SGHTA and CDR2 FQGNSA. V dropped 5 bases and J dropped 4 bases, with 8 bases sitting between them. CDR3 bases: TGTGCCAGCAGCCGCCCTTCAGAGACCCAGTACTTC. Translation: CASSRPSETQYF.

This clonotype was observed a few times. The chain uses TRBV3-1 and TRBJ2-1; tentatively, D is TRBD1 or TRBD2 (5 bases each). CDR1 LGHDT and CDR2 YNNKEL come from the germline V gene (reference sequence). V was cut by 7 bases and J by 8 bases, with 24 bases left in between. The CDR3 consists of 16 residues. The CDR3 here is CASTDGWTRGRDEQFF. CDR3 sequence (DNA): TGTGCCAGCACCGACGGATGGACACGAGGGCGGGATGAGCAGTTCTTC.

The rearrangement uses TRBV5-1 and TRBJ2-5, with 7 nucleotides matching TRBD1. The CDR3 covers 13 residues. The germline CDR1 and CDR2 sequences are SGHRS and YFSETQ. After removal of 4 bases from V and 6 bases from J, the junction contained 6 bases not matched to a gene. In DNA form, the CDR3 reads TGCGCCAGCAGCCCCGACAGGGCGAAGACCCAGTACTTC. It specifies CASSPDRAKTQYF. The entire variable domain, with the rest obtained from reference TRBV5-1 and TRBJ2-5, is as follows: KAGVTQTPRYLIKTRGQQVTLSCSPISGHRSVSWYQQTPGQGLQFLFEYFSETQRNKGNFPGRFSGRQFSNSRSEMNVSTLELGDSALYLCASSPDRAKTQYFGPGTRLLVL.

This clonotype was found many times. The chain employs TRBV3-1 and TRBJ2-1, with D perhaps being TRBD1 or TRBD2 (5 bases each). Trimming pared 3 bases from V and 6 bases from J, leaving 15 bases between. CDR1 and CDR2 from the germline V gene are LGHDT and YNNKEL (reference sequence). The CDR3 has 15 amino acids. The CDR3 nucleotides are TGTGCCAGCAGCCATTTCAGGGACGCAGGCAATGAGCAGTTCTTC. Amino acids: CASSHFRDAGNEQFF.

This rearrangement joins TRBV12-3 or TRBV12-4 to TRBJ1-5, with 8 bases identical to TRBD1. The CDR3 totals 18 residues. With 5 bases clipped from V and 0 bases from J, the junction kept 12 bases outside the gene matches. Here the CDR3 DNA reads TGTGCCAGCAGTCGCCAGATTACAGGGACAGGTAGCAATCAGCCCCAGCATTTT. Protein sequence: CASSRQITGTGSNQPQHF.